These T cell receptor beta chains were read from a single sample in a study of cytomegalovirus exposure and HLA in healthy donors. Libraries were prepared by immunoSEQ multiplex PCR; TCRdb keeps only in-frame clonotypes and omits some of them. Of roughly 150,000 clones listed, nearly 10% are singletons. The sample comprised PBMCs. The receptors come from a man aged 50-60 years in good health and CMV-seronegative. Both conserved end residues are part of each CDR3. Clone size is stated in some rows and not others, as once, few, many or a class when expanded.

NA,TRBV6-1,CASREQGRTYEQYF
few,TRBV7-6,CASSLEGGRVPFF
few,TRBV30,CAWTLADRGSVPNEKLFF
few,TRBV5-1,CASSLGQPNYGYTF
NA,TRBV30,CAWSVNPLYGYTF
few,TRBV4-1,CASSQDPGASGANVLTF
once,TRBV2,CASNGLQVNEQYF
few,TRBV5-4,CASSWGTGTYEQYF
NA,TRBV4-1,CASSPAGRTNEQFF
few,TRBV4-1,CASSQGGARRSYNEQFF
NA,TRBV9,CASSTVQSPNTGELFF
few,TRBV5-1,CASSKTEISYEQYF
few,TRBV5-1,CASSLLSSREETQYF
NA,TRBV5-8,CASSTGQPAYEQYF
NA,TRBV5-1,CASSPPVGQGAPREQYF
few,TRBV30,CATGGDLSGANVLTF
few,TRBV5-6,CASSFGLTSPNTGELFF
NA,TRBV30,CAWREEEKLFF